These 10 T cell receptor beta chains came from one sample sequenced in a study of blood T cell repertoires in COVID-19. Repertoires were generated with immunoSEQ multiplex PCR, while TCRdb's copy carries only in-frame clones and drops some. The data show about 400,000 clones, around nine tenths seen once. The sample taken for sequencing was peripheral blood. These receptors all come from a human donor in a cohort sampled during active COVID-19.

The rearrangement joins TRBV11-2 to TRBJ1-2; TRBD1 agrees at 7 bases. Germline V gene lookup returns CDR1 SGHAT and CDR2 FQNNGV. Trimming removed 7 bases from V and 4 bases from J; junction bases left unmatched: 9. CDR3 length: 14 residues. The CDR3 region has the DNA TGTGCCAGCACCAAGACATCAGGGGGCTATGGCTACACCTTC. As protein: CASTKTSGGYGYTF.

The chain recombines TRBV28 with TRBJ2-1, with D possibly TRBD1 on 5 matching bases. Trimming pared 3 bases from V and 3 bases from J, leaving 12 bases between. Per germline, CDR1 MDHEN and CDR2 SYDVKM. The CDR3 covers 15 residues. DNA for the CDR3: TGTGCCAGCAGTTTTGGCAGGGTCAACTACAATGAGCAGTTCTTC. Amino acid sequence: CASSFGRVNYNEQFF.

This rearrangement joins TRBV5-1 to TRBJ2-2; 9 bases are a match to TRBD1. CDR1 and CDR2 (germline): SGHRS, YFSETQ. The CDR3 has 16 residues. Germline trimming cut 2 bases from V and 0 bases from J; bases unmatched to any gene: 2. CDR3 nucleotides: TGCGCCAGCAGCTTACAGGGGGCCGCGAACACCGGGGAGCTGTTTTTT. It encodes CASSLQGAANTGELFF.

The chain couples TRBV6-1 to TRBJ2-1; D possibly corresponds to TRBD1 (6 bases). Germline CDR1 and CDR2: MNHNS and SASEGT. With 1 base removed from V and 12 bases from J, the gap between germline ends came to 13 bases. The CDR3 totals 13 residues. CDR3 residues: CASSEEAGDTQFF. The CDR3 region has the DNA TGTGCCAGCAGTGAAGAGGCAGGGGATACGCAGTTCTTC.

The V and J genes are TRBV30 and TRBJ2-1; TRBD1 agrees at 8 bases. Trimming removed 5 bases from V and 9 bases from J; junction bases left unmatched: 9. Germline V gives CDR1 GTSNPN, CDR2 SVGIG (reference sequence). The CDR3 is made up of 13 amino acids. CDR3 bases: TGTGCCTGGTTCCAGGGGGCGCAGGGTGAGCAGTTCTTC. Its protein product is CAWFQGAQGEQFF. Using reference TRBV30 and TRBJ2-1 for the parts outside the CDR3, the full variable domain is SQTIHQWPATLVQPVGSPLSLECTVEGTSNPNLYWYRQAAGRGLQLLFYSVGIGQISSEVPQNLSASRPQDRQFILSSKKLLLSDSGFYLCAWFQGAQGEQFFGPGTRLTVL.

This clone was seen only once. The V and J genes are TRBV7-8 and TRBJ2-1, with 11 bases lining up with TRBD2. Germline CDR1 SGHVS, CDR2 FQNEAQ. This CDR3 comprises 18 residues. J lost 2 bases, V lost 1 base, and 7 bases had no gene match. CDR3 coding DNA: TGTGCCAGCAGCTTAGTGGGTCGGGGACTAGCGGCCTACAATGAGCAGTTCTTC. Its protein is CASSLVGRGLAAYNEQFF.

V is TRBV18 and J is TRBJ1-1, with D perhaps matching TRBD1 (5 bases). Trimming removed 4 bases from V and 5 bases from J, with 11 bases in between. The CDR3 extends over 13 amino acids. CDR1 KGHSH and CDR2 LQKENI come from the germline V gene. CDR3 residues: CASSRQISTEAFF. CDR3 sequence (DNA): TGTGCCAGCTCACGACAGATTTCAACTGAAGCTTTCTTT.

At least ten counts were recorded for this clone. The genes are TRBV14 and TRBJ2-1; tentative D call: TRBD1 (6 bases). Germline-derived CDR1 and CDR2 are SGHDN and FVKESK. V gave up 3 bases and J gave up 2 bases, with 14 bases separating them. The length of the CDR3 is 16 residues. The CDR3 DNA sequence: TGTGCCAGCAGCCACAAGCGGCCAGGGGCCTACAATGAGCAGTTCTTC. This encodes CASSHKRPGAYNEQFF.

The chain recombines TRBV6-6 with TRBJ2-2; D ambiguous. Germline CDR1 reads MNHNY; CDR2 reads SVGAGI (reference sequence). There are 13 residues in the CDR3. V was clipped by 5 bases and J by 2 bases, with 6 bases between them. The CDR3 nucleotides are TGTGCCAGCAGTCTCAGTAACACCGGGGAGCTGTTTTTT. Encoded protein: CASSLSNTGELFF.

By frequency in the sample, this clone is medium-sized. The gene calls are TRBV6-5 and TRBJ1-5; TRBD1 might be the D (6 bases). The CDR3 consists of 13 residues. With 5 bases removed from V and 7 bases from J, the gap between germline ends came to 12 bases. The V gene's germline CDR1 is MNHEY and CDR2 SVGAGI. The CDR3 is CASSRDIWQPQHF. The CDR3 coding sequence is TGTGCCAGCAGTAGGGACATTTGGCAGCCCCAGCATTTT.